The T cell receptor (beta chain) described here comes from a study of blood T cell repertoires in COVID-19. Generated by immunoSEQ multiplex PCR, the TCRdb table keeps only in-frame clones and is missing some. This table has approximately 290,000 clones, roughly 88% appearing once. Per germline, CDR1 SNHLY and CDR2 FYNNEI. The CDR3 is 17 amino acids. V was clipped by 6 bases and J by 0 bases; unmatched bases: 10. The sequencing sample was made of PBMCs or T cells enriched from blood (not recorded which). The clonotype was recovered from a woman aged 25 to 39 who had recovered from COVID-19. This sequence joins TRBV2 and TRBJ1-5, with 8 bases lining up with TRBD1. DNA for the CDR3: TGTGCCAGCAGCGGTGACAGGGGACGATATAGCAATCAGCCCCAGCATTTT. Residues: CASSGDRGRYSNQPQHF.